The sequence of this T cell receptor beta chain was determined in a study of cytomegalovirus exposure and HLA in healthy donors. Germline assignment: CDR1 MNHNY and CDR2 SVGAGI (reference sequence). CDR3 length: 14 residues. V lost 3 bases and J lost 5, with 11 bases in between. The PCR contained 60 Vbeta and 13 Jbeta primers. Repertoires were generated with immunoSEQ multiplex PCR, while TCRdb's copy carries only in-frame clones and drops some. The data show about 200,000 clones, about three quarters seen once. The J gene is TRBJ2-1, the V gene TRBV6-6; a weak D match, TRBD2 (5 bases). The source is a man between 18 and 29 years old in good health and CMV-seronegative. Sequencing was done on a sample of PBMCs. CDR3 region: CASSYPRENNEQFF. Here the CDR3 DNA reads TGTGCCAGCAGTTATCCCCGGGAAAACAATGAGCAGTTCTTC.